Listed here are 30 T cell receptor beta chains from one sample, sequenced in a study of identical twins. Each CDR3 protein gets one entry after TCRdb re-called the 5' RACE reads with MiXCR. Of about 480,000 distinct CDR3 sequences listed, approximately 14% were seen once; the top ten hold about 0.52%. This sample also belongs to another study, concerning yellow fever vaccine responses in identical twins.

Sample: CD4+ T cells sorted from blood. These receptor sequences come from a woman younger than 35 in good health.

This clonotype occurred a few times. The chain employs TRBV6-2 or TRBV6-3 and TRBJ2-1; 11 bases fit TRBD2. The CDR3 totals 22 residues. Germline lookup yields CDR1 MNHEY and CDR2 SVGEGT. V gave up 5 bases and J gave up 4 bases; unmatched junction bases: 25. The CDR3 region is CASSIPGVLAGGRNGVYNEQFF. The CDR3 coding sequence is TGTGCCAGCAGTATCCCTGGGGTTCTAGCGGGGGGTCGAAACGGTGTGTACAATGAGCAGTTCTTC.

The chain is built from TRBV3-1 and TRBJ2-1, with D unresolved. There are 14 residues in the CDR3. CDR1 and CDR2 (germline): LGHDT, YNNKEL (reference sequence). The germline V and J ends were trimmed by 0 bases and 6 bases, with 9 bases remaining between them. DNA of the CDR3: TGTGCCAGCAGCCAAGATCTTGTGGTCAATGAGCAGTTCTTC. Translation gives CASSQDLVVNEQFF.

The V and J genes are TRBV5-6 and TRBJ1-1; a possible D gene is TRBD1 (6 bases). Trimming removed 0 bases from V and 4 bases from J, with 13 bases in between. Germline V gene sequence: CDR1 SGHDT, CDR2 YYEEEE. The CDR3 extends over 15 amino acids. The CDR3 reads CASSLGSGVVTEAFF. The DNA for the CDR3 is TGTGCCAGCAGCTTGGGATCAGGGGTAGTCACTGAAGCTTTCTTT.

In this sample, this clonotype turned up a few times. This chain uses TRBV29-1 with TRBJ1-2; D is ambiguous. This CDR3 region has 12 residues. Germline V gives CDR1 SQVTM, CDR2 ANQGSEA. The V and J ends lost 7 bases and 3 bases respectively, with 12 bases between them. The CDR3, as DNA: TGCAGCGCGACTGACAACGACTATGGCTACACCTTC. Protein: CSATDNDYGYTF.

V is TRBV5-1 and J is TRBJ2-2; unclear D gene. This CDR3 contains 13 residues. Germline V lookup: CDR1 SGHRS, CDR2 YFSETQ. V was clipped by 4 bases and J by 7 bases, with 11 bases between them. The CDR3 region is CASSLPGYGELFF. CDR3 nucleotides: TGCGCCAGCAGCCTACCGGGCTACGGGGAGCTGTTTTTT.

The chain recombines TRBV6-4 with TRBJ2-7; D unresolved. The CDR3 has 14 amino acids. Germline V gene data show CDR1 as MRHNA and CDR2 as SNTAGT. V shed 2 bases and J shed 0 bases, with 8 bases lying between them. The CDR3 DNA reads as TGTGCCAGCAGTGACAGTCTGAGCTCCTACGAGCAGTACTTC. This translates into CASSDSLSSYEQYF.

This clonotype has a handful of counts. This chain connects TRBV4-1 to TRBJ2-3; 7 positions agree with TRBD2. The CDR3 has 15 residues. Per germline, CDR1 MGHRA and CDR2 YSYEKL. V was clipped by 1 base and J by 3 bases; unmatched bases: 4. CDR3 nucleotides: TGCGCCAGCAGCCAAGCGTCGGGAGGTACAGATACGCAGTATTTT. Its translation: CASSQASGGTDTQYF.

This clonotype was counted many times. The J gene is TRBJ2-7, the V gene TRBV6-2 or TRBV6-3, with TRBD1 matching over 7 bases. CDR3 length: 15 amino acids. After removal of 2 bases from V and 0 bases from J, the junction contained 4 bases not matched to a gene. The germline V gene encodes CDR1 MNHEY and CDR2 SVGEGT. CDR3 protein: CASSYGQAFSYEQYF. CDR3 DNA sequence: TGTGCCAGCAGTTACGGACAGGCGTTCTCCTACGAGCAGTACTTC.

The table lists this clonotype with a few counts. The rearrangement joins TRBV5-1 to TRBJ2-7; D uncertain. Germline V gene data show CDR1 as SGHRS and CDR2 as YFSETQ. Between the trimmed V and J ends, which lost 0 bases and 6 bases, there was a span of 13 bases. The CDR3 runs 14 residues. The DNA of the CDR3 is TGCGCCAGCAGCTTGGAAGAGGTACGTGGCGAGCAGTACTTC. Translated, it gives CASSLEEVRGEQYF.

The chain recombines TRBV4-1 with TRBJ2-2; a weak D match, TRBD1 (6 bases). The germline V and J ends were trimmed by 1 base and 0 bases, with 12 bases remaining between them. The length of the CDR3 is 17 residues. CDR1 is MGHRA, CDR2 YSYEKL, per germline. The CDR3 DNA sequence: TGCGCCAGCAGCCAAGCCACCGGGACACCGAACACCGGGGAGCTGTTTTTT. It is translated as CASSQATGTPNTGELFF.

The chain is built from TRBV5-1 and TRBJ2-3; the D gene could be TRBD1 or TRBD2 (5 bases each). Trimming stripped 4 bases from V and 1 base from J, with 19 bases between. The CDR3 is 17 residues long. The germline V gene encodes CDR1 SGHRS and CDR2 YFSETQ. CDR3 residues: CASSLRTGPGGTDTQYF. CDR3 DNA sequence: TGCGCCAGCAGCCTAAGGACGGGACCTGGGGGCACAGATACGCAGTATTTT. The complete variable domain, with remaining parts taken from reference TRBV5-1 and TRBJ2-3, reads KAGVTQTPRYLIKTRGQQVTLSCSPISGHRSVSWYQQTPGQGLQFLFEYFSETQRNKGNFPGRFSGRQFSNSRSEMNVSTLELGDSALYLCASSLRTGPGGTDTQYFGPGTRLTVL.

The chain has TRBV12-3 or TRBV12-4 and TRBJ1-1; 7 nucleotides match TRBD1. V was clipped by 3 bases and J by 5 bases; unmatched bases: 9. The CDR3 is 15 residues long. CDR3 in amino acids: CASSFSDRTTTEAFF. The CDR3 region has the DNA TGTGCCAGCAGTTTCTCGGACAGGACAACAACTGAAGCTTTCTTT.

The chain carries TRBV19 and TRBJ1-4, with 11 bases lining up with TRBD1. The J segment lost 8 bases and the V segment lost 4 bases, leaving 12 bases of the junction unmatched. CDR1 is LNHDA, CDR2 SQIVND, per germline (reference sequence). The CDR3 consists of 17 residues. Here the CDR3 reads CASSNRDRGSYSEKLFF. The CDR3 DNA reads TGTGCCAGTAGTAACCGGGACAGGGGGTCTTATTCGGAAAAACTGTTTTTT.

The V gene is TRBV7-9, the J gene TRBJ2-7, with TRBD1 identical over 8 bases. Germline CDR1 is SEHNR and CDR2 is FQNEAQ (reference sequence). The CDR3 totals 15 residues. J lost 4 bases, V lost 1 base, and 6 bases had no gene match. The CDR3 is CASSLVRTGPYEQYF. DNA of the CDR3: TGTGCCAGCAGCTTAGTACGGACAGGGCCTTACGAGCAGTACTTC.

This clonotype was seen a handful of times. This chain uses TRBV28 with TRBJ2-7; 8 bases are a match to TRBD2. Trimming removed 8 bases from V and 7 bases from J; junction bases left unmatched: 4. CDR3 size: 11 residues. The germline gives CDR1 MDHEN, CDR2 SYDVKM. The CDR3: CASPGGGEQYF. In nucleotides, the CDR3 is TGTGCCAGCCCCGGGGGGGGAGAGCAGTACTTC. Together with reference TRBV28 and TRBJ2-7, the CDR3 gives the full variable domain: DVKVTQSSRYLVKRTGEKVFLECVQDMDHENMFWYRQDPGLGLRLIYFSYDVKMKEKGDIPEGYSVSREKKERFSLILESASTNQTSMYLCASPGGGEQYFGPGTRLTVT.

This clonotype was seen more than once but under ten times. This chain joins TRBV29-1 and TRBJ2-3, with 9 bases that match TRBD2. Germline V gene sequence: CDR1 SQVTM, CDR2 ANQGSEA. Germline trimming cut 6 bases from V and 0 bases from J; bases unmatched to any gene: 4. CDR3 length: 14 residues. CDR3 residues: CSVAGGASTDTQYF. The CDR3 coding sequence is TGCAGCGTCGCGGGGGGGGCTAGCACAGATACGCAGTATTTT.

The V and J genes are TRBV3-1 and TRBJ1-5; D is uncertain. The CDR3 has 13 residues. In germline, CDR1 is LGHDT, CDR2 YNNKEL (reference sequence). Trimming took off 2 bases at V and 7 bases at J, with 9 bases between the two ends. The CDR3 reads CASSQIGSQPQHF. For the CDR3, the DNA is TGTGCCAGCAGCCAAATTGGCAGCCAGCCCCAGCATTTT.

The J gene is TRBJ2-7, the V gene TRBV28; 8 bases agree with TRBD2. Germline V CDR1 and CDR2: MDHEN, SYDVKM. Trimming took 7 bases from V and 2 from J; bases not matched to a gene: 19. This CDR3 is built from 18 residues. CDR3 coding DNA: TGTGCCAGCACCCCAACGGGGACTAGAATAAAACCCCCCTACGAGCAGTACTTC. Translated, it gives CASTPTGTRIKPPYEQYF.

The J gene is TRBJ1-6, the V gene TRBV2, with TRBD1 matching 7 bases. CDR3 length: 14 amino acids. The germline V gene encodes CDR1 SNHLY and CDR2 FYNNEI. Trimming took 2 bases from V and 13 from J; bases not matched to a gene: 8. The CDR3, as DNA: TGTGCCAGCAGTGAACCCCGACAGGGCGGCCCCCTCCACTTT. It codes for CASSEPRQGGPLHF.

CDR3 in DNA: TGTGCCAGCAGTCAAGGGACCAAGGGAGATACGCAGTATTTT. This gives the protein CASSQGTKGDTQYF. The chain recombines TRBV12-3 or TRBV12-4 with TRBJ2-3, with D possibly being TRBD1 or TRBD2 (5 bases each). The CDR3 is made up of 14 amino acids. The V and J ends lost 5 bases and 5 bases respectively, with 14 bases between them.

This chain joins TRBV4-3 and TRBJ2-7; 10 bases line up with TRBD2. The CDR3 extends over 15 amino acids. Germline assignment: CDR1 LGHNA and CDR2 YSLEER. Trimming cost V 3 bases and J 1 base; bases outside gene matches: 3. The CDR3, as DNA: TGCGCCAGCAGCCATCGGACTAGCGGTTCCTACGAGCAGTACTTC. The encoded protein is CASSHRTSGSYEQYF.

This clonotype was observed a handful of times. The rearrangement joins TRBV3-1 to TRBJ2-1, with 12 bases aligning to TRBD2. Trimming removed 3 bases from V and 6 bases from J; junction bases left unmatched: 3. In germline, CDR1 is LGHDT, CDR2 YNNKEL (reference sequence). The CDR3 totals 15 residues. DNA for the CDR3: TGTGCCAGCAGCCATCTAGCGGGGGGGCGCAATGAGCAGTTCTTC. It yields the protein CASSHLAGGRNEQFF.

This clonotype was seen only a few times. The chain couples TRBV3-1 to TRBJ2-6; 8 positions agree with TRBD1. This CDR3 has 18 residues. From germline, CDR1 is LGHDT and CDR2 YNNKEL (reference sequence). After removal of 4 bases from V and 0 bases from J, the junction contained 8 bases not matched to a gene. CDR3 sequence (DNA): TGTGCCAGCAGCCCCCAGGGGGCCATATTCTCTGGGGCCAACGTCCTGACTTTC. It yields the protein CASSPQGAIFSGANVLTF.

This chain joins TRBV20-1 and TRBJ2-2, with 9 bases matching TRBD1. V lost 5 bases, J lost 4 bases, and 5 bases stayed unmatched. Per germline, CDR1 DFQATT and CDR2 SNEGSKA (reference sequence). This CDR3 comprises 14 residues. Here the CDR3 reads CSAVRDRVTGELFF. The CDR3 DNA is TGCAGTGCTGTCCGGGACAGGGTCACCGGGGAGCTGTTTTTT.

The CDR3: CASKSGITGELFF. Here the CDR3 DNA reads TGTGCCAGCAAGTCAGGGATCACCGGGGAGCTGTTTTTT. This chain joins TRBV28 and TRBJ2-2, with TRBD1 as a possible D gene (5 bases). The CDR3 runs to 13 residues. Trimming removed 7 bases at V and 4 bases at J, with 10 bases between. In germline, CDR1 is MDHEN, CDR2 SYDVKM. The whole variable domain, filled in from reference TRBV28 and TRBJ2-2, reads DVKVTQSSRYLVKRTGEKVFLECVQDMDHENMFWYRQDPGLGLRLIYFSYDVKMKEKGDIPEGYSVSREKKERFSLILESASTNQTSMYLCASKSGITGELFFGEGSRLTVL.

The V call is TRBV29-1, the J call TRBJ2-7, with D perhaps matching TRBD1 or TRBD2 (5 bases each). The CDR3 has 13 amino acids. CDR1 and CDR2 from the germline V gene are SQVTM and ANQGSEA. The V and J ends lost 2 bases and 5 bases respectively, with 13 bases between them. The CDR3 DNA is TGCAGCGTTGAAAGTAGGGTGGGGGACGAGCAGTACTTC. Translating it yields CSVESRVGDEQYF.

V and J are TRBV7-2 and TRBJ2-5, with D perhaps matching TRBD1 (5 bases). There are 13 residues in the CDR3. Germline CDR1 reads SGHTA; CDR2 reads FQGNSA. V was shortened by 3 bases and J by 5 bases, with 10 bases between the two germline ends. The CDR3: CASSFSGLETQYF. DNA for the CDR3: TGTGCCAGCAGCTTCTCAGGGCTGGAGACCCAGTACTTC.

This chain joins TRBV20-1 and TRBJ2-7; TRBD1 is a possible D gene (8 bases). Deletions cut 8 bases from V and 5 bases from J, with 16 bases between. This CDR3 spans 12 amino acids. Germline lookup yields CDR1 DFQATT and CDR2 SNEGSKA (reference sequence). CDR3 in DNA: TGCAGTAGTGGACAGGGAGGGGACGAGCAGTACTTC. It translates to CSSGQGGDEQYF.

The CDR3 loop reads CASGSPMSGGRDEQFF. The CDR3 DNA reads TGTGCTAGTGGCTCCCCGATGAGCGGGGGGAGGGATGAGCAGTTCTTC. This chain uses TRBV12-5 with TRBJ2-1; the match to TRBD2 covers 9 bases. Germline assignment: CDR1 LGHNT and CDR2 FRNRAP. The length of the CDR3 is 16 residues. Trimming cost V 6 bases and J 8 bases; bases outside gene matches: 14.

The CDR3 protein is CASSLTGGGPPYEQYF. As DNA, the CDR3 is TGTGCCAGCAGCTTAACAGGGGGGGGGCCCCCCTACGAGCAGTACTTC. This chain uses TRBV7-3 with TRBJ2-7; D perhaps matches TRBD2 (7 bases). From germline, CDR1 is SGHTA and CDR2 FQGTGA. The CDR3 is 16 residues long. Trimming left V 0 bases short and J 2 bases short, with 14 bases between.